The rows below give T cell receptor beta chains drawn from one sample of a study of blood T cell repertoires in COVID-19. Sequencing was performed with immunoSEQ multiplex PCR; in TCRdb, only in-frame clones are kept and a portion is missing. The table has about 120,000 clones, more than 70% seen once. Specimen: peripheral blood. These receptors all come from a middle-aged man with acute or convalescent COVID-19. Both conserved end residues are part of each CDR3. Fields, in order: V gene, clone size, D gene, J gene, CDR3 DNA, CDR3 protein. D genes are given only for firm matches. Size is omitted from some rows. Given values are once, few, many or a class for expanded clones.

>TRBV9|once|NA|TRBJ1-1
TGTGCCAGCAGCGCCCAGGGAGAAGCTTTCTTT
CASSAQGEAFF
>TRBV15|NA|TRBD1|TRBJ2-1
TGTGCCACCAGCAGAGATAGGGGGATCCTCAGGGGGTCCTACAATGAGCAGTTCTTC
CATSRDRGILRGSYNEQFF
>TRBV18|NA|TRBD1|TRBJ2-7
TGTGCCAGCTCACCCCTCCGGGACAGACTCTACGAGCAGTACTTC
CASSPLRDRLYEQYF
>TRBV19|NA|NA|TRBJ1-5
TGTGCCAGTAGTATAAGAGGGTACAGGGCGGAGTATCAGCCCCAGCATTTT
CASSIRGYRAEYQPQHF
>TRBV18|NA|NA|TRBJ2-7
TGTGCCAGCTCACCACCTGGTCGGGGGGCCTACTACGAGCAGTACTTC
CASSPPGRGAYYEQYF
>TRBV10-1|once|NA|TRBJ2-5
TGCGCCAGCAGTGAGTCAGCCCAAGAGACCCAGTACTTC
CASSESAQETQYF
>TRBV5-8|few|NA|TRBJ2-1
TGTGCCAGCAGCTCTCAGGTATACAATGAGCAGTTCTTC
CASSSQVYNEQFF
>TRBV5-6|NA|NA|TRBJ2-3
TGTGCCAGCAGCCAGGTTGGGGGGGCTAGCACAGATACGCAGTATTTT
CASSQVGGASTDTQYF
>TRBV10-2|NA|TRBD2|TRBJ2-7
TGCGCCAGCAGTGAAGGTAGTCCAGCGGGAGGGCCCGGCGAGCAGTACTTC
CASSEGSPAGGPGEQYF
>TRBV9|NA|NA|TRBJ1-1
TGTGCCAGCAGCGTAGATATGAACACTGAAGCTTTCTTT
CASSVDMNTEAFF
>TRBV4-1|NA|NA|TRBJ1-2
TGCGCCAGCAGCCAAGCAGCCAGGGACGGGGGTGGCTACACCTTC
CASSQAARDGGGYTF
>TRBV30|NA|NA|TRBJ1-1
TGTGCCTGGAGTGTAAGCAGGGCCGGGGCTTTCTTT
CAWSVSRAGAFF
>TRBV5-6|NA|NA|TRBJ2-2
TGTGCCAGCAGCTCCGGGGGGCCGAACACCGGGGAGCTGTTTTTT
CASSSGGPNTGELFF
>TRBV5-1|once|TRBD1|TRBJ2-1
TGCGCCAGCAGCTTGGGTGAAATCTGGGCGCCGGACAGGGAGGACAATGAGCAGTTCTTC
CASSLGEIWAPDREDNEQFF
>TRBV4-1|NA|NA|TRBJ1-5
TGCGCCAGCAGCCAAAAATTAACGGGAGGGAATCAGCCCCAGCATTTT
CASSQKLTGGNQPQHF
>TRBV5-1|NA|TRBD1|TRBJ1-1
TGCGCCAGCAATGTCAACAGGGGAAACACTGAAGCTTTCTTT
CASNVNRGNTEAFF
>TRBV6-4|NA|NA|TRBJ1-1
TGTGCCAGCAGTGACTCGAGGGACACGAATGCTTTCTTT
CASSDSRDTNAFF
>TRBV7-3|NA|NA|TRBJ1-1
TGTGCCAGCAGCCTCATACCGCCAGGGGAGGGAACTGAAGCTTTCTTT
CASSLIPPGEGTEAFF
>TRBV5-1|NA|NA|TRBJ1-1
TGCGCCAGCAGCCCAGGTCGGGAACGTATGAACACTGAAGCTTTCTTT
CASSPGRERMNTEAFF
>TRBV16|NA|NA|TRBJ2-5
TGTGCCAGCACCCCAACCCCTGAGGAGACCCAGTACTTC
CASTPTPEETQYF
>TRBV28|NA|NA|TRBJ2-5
TGTGCCAGCCGAACAGGGTTGAACGGTCGGGAGACCCAGTACTTC
CASRTGLNGRETQYF
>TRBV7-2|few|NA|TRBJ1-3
TGTGCCAGCAGCCAAGGCCCCACGAGCGGGTCGGGAAACACCATATATTTT
CASSQGPTSGSGNTIYF
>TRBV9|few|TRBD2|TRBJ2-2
TGTGCCAGCAGCGTAGCTCCAGCGGGATACGGCGGGGAGCTGTTTTTT
CASSVAPAGYGGELFF
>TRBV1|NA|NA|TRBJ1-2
TGCACCAGCAGCCAAGAACGACAGGGGGTCGATGGCTACACCTTC
CTSSQERQGVDGYTF
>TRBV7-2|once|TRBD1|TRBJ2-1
TGTGCCAGCAGCACGGACAGGGAACGAAATGAGCAGTTCTTC
CASSTDRERNEQFF
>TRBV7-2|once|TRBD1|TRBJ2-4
TGTGCCAGCAGCCCGGACAGGGGTGACATTCAGTACTTC
CASSPDRGDIQYF
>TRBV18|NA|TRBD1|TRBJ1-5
TGTGCCAGCTCACCACGGGGACAGGGAGAGCCCCAGCATTTT
CASSPRGQGEPQHF
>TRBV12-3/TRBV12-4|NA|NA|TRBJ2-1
TGTGCCAGCAGTCACCGGGATCTCAACGAGCAGTTCTTC
CASSHRDLNEQFF
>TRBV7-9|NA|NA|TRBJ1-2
TGTGCCAGCAGCCTTAGCTATGGCTACACCTTC
CASSLSYGYTF
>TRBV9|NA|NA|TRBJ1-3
TGTGCCAGCAGCCTCCGAGCCAATGCTGGTGGAAACACCATATATTTT
CASSLRANAGGNTIYF
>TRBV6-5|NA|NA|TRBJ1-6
TGTGCCAGCAGTTACACTGGTCAGGGAGGGAATTCACCCCTCCACTTT
CASSYTGQGGNSPLHF
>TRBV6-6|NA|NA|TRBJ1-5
TGTGCCAGCAGCTTACAAAATCAGCCCCAGCATTTT
CASSLQNQPQHF
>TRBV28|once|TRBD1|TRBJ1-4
TGTGCCAGCAGTTTAGGGGGACAGGGGACTAATGAAAAACTGTTTTTT
CASSLGGQGTNEKLFF
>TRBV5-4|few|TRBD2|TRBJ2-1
TGTGCCAGCAGCCTGACTAGCGGGAGATTAAATGAGCAGTTCTTC
CASSLTSGRLNEQFF
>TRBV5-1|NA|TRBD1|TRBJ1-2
TGCGCCAGCAGCTCACCGGGACAGCGTGATGGCTACACCTTC
CASSSPGQRDGYTF
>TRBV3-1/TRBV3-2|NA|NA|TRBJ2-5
TGTGCCAGCAGCCAATTGGCGAAAAGAATGGGGGGACAAGAGACCCAGTACTTC
CASSQLAKRMGGQETQYF
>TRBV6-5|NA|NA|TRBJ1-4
TGTGCCAGCAAAGGTCAGGGAGGCGAAAAACTGTTTTTT
CASKGQGGEKLFF
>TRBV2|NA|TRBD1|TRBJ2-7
TGTGCCAGCAGTAGAACAGGGGGCTCCTACGAGCAGTACTTC
CASSRTGGSYEQYF
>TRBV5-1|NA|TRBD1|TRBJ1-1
TGCGCCAGCAGCGTCCCGACAGGGGGAGGCATGAACACTGAAGCTTTCTTT
CASSVPTGGGMNTEAFF
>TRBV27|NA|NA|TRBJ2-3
TGTGCCAGCAGTCTAACAGGGCCAGATACGCAGTATTTT
CASSLTGPDTQYF
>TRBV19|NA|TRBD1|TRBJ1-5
TGTGCCAGTACCTCAGCCGGACAGGGAGATGGTCAGCCCCAGCATTTT
CASTSAGQGDGQPQHF
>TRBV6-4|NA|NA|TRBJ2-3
TGTGCCAGCAGTCAGACTAGTGCAGATACGCAGTATTTT
CASSQTSADTQYF
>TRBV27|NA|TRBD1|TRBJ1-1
TGTGCCAGCAGTTTTTCGGACAGGGTCACTGAAGCTTTCTTT
CASSFSDRVTEAFF
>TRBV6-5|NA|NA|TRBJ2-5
TGTGCCAGCAGTCCCGGACAGTACCAAGAGACCCAGTACTTC
CASSPGQYQETQYF
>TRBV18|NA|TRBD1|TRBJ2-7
TGTGCCAGCTCCCCGGGACAGGTGATCTACGAGCAGTACTTC
CASSPGQVIYEQYF
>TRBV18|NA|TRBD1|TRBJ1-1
TGTGCCAGCTCACCGGGACAGACGCTGGCCCAAGCTTTCTTT
CASSPGQTLAQAFF
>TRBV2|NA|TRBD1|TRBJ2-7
TGTGCCAGCAGTGGGGACAGCTACGAGCAGTACTTC
CASSGDSYEQYF
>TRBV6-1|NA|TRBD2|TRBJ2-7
TGTGCCAGCAGTGATGCAGGGCGGGGGGGCTACGAGCAGTACTTC
CASSDAGRGGYEQYF
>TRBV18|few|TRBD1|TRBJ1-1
TGTGCCAGCTCACAAGGGACAGGGATCATGAACACTGAAGCTTTCTTT
CASSQGTGIMNTEAFF
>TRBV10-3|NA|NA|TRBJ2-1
TGTGCCATCACCGATGAGGAGTACAATGAGCAGTTCTTC
CAITDEEYNEQFF
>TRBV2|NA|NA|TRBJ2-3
TGTGCCAGCAGTTCAGGGCCCCTGTATTTT
CASSSGPLYF
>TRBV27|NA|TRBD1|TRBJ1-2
TGTGCCAGCAGTCAACGTAGTGGACAGGGGGCGGGCGGCTACACCTTC
CASSQRSGQGAGGYTF
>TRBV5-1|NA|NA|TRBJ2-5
TGCGCCAGCAGCTTTCGACAGCAAGAGACCCAGTACTTC
CASSFRQQETQYF
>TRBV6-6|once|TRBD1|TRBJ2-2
TGTGCCAGCAGTTCCTCGGGGACAGCGATAACCGGGGAGCTGTTTTTT
CASSSSGTAITGELFF
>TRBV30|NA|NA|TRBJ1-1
TGTGCCTGGAGTCGGGAGATCGGTGAAGCTTTCTTT
CAWSREIGEAFF
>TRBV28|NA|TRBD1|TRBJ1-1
TGTGCCAGCAGTTTATCAGGGGGCCCGGGCACTGAAGCTTTCTTT
CASSLSGGPGTEAFF
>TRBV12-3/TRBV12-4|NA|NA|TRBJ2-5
TGTGCCAGCAGTGCCGGCCCCCGGGCCCAGTACTTC
CASSAGPRAQYF
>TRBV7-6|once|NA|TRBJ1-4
TGTGCCAGCAGCCTTGGCGGGGGCGGGGCGGGTGAAAAACTGTTTTTT
CASSLGGGGAGEKLFF